This passage covers 15 T cell receptor beta chains from one sample sequenced in a study of CD8+CD57+ T cells in acquired aplastic anemia. Patients picked for sequencing had shown CD8+CD57+ cell expansion detected by flow cytometry. According to the study, genomic DNA was the template for TCR beta VDJ and CDR3 profiling. Using its own MiXCR run on the reads, TCRdb lists one record per CDR3 protein. The repertoire has over 150,000 distinct CDR3 sequences, roughly 49% of them found once; the top ten carry less than 15%. The material sequenced was sorted CD4+, CD8+, or CD8+CD57+ T cells (not recorded which) from PBMCs. These receptors came from a human donor with aplastic anemia.

The chain carries TRBV7-2 and TRBJ2-5; 12 bases align to TRBD2. The CDR3 spans 16 residues. Germline CDR1 reads SGHTA; CDR2 reads FQGNSA. Germline trimming cut 6 bases from V and 2 bases from J; bases unmatched to any gene: 7. The CDR3 reads CASRPGLAGPQETQYF. As DNA, the CDR3 is TGTGCCAGCAGACCTGGACTAGCGGGACCGCAAGAGACCCAGTACTTC. Full variable domain (remainder filled in from reference TRBV7-2 and TRBJ2-5): GAGVSQSPSNKVTEKGKDVELRCDPISGHTALYWYRQSLGQGLEFLIYFQGNSAPDKSGLPSDRFSAERTGGSVSTLTIQRTQQEDSAVYLCASRPGLAGPQETQYFGPGTRLLVL.

CDR3 sequence: CATWASTDTQYF. For the CDR3, the DNA is TGTGCCACCTGGGCGAGCACAGATACGCAGTATTTT. This chain uses TRBV15 with TRBJ2-3; D remains ambiguous. Germline V gene sequence: CDR1 LNHNV, CDR2 YYDKDF (reference sequence). This CDR3 is built from 12 residues. V gave up 8 bases and J gave up 0 bases, with 6 bases separating them. Complete variable domain (other parts from reference TRBV15 and TRBJ2-3): DAMVIQNPRYQVTQFGKPVTLSCSQTLNHNVMYWYQQKSSQAPKLLFHYYDKDFNNEADTPDNFQSRRPNTSFCFLDIRSPGLGDTAMYLCATWASTDTQYFGPGTRLTVL.

This clonotype was seen many times. The chain employs TRBV7-2 and TRBJ2-7; the match to TRBD2 covers 8 bases. The germline CDR1 and CDR2 sequences are SGHTA and FQGNSA. This CDR3 region has 14 residues. The V segment lost 1 base and the J segment 3 bases; nucleotides outside the gene matches: 2. The CDR3 region is CASSLGTSSYEQYF. For the CDR3, the DNA is TGTGCCAGCAGCTTAGGGACTAGCAGCTACGAGCAGTACTTC.

This clonotype was counted ten times or more. The rearrangement joins TRBV6-2 or TRBV6-3 to TRBJ1-6; unclear D gene. V gave up 8 bases and J gave up 7 bases, with 12 bases separating them. The germline V gene has CDR1 MNHEY and CDR2 SVGEGT. The length of the CDR3 is 13 residues. The chain's CDR3 is CASGDFINSPLHF. CDR3 DNA sequence: TGTGCCAGCGGGGATTTTATCAATTCACCCCTCCACTTT.

This clonotype was picked up many times. The gene calls are TRBV12-3 or TRBV12-4 and TRBJ2-5; D possibly matches TRBD1 or TRBD2 (5 bases each). This CDR3 has 17 amino acids. Trimming left V 3 bases short and J 1 base short, with 18 bases between. The DNA for the CDR3 is TGTGCCAGCAGTTTCCGGGGCGAGCGGAGGCTCCAAGAGACCCAGTACTTC. Its protein product is CASSFRGERRLQETQYF.

The rearrangement links TRBV11-1 to TRBJ2-1; 13 bases are a match to TRBD2. CDR3 length: 15 amino acids. Per the germline V gene, CDR1 is SGHAT and CDR2 is FQDESV (reference sequence). The ends lost 8 bases at V and 3 bases at J; junction bases unmatched: 4. As DNA, the CDR3 is TGTGCCAGCGGCTGGACTAGCGGGGGCTACAATGAGCAGTTCTTC. Its protein product is CASGWTSGGYNEQFF.

The rearrangement uses TRBV10-3 and TRBJ2-7, with D perhaps TRBD1 (6 bases). Germline V gene lookup returns CDR1 ENHRY and CDR2 SYGVKD. V lost 4 bases and J 9 bases, leaving 16 bases between the germline ends. The CDR3 length is 13 residues. The CDR3 loop reads CAISVARDTGQYF. CDR3 in DNA: TGTGCCATCAGTGTTGCCAGGGACACCGGGCAGTACTTC.

CDR3 coding DNA: TGTGCCAGCAGCTTAGTTACGATGAACACTGAAGCTTTCTTT. Encoded protein: CASSLVTMNTEAFF. The chain carries TRBV7-8 and TRBJ1-1; D gene unclear. From germline, CDR1 is SGHVS and CDR2 FQNEAQ. The CDR3 covers 14 residues. With 1 base removed from V and 0 bases from J, the gap between germline ends came to 6 bases.

The chain couples TRBV28 to TRBJ1-4; no firm D call. This CDR3 comprises 15 residues. Between the trimmed V and J ends, which lost 3 bases and 8 bases, there was a span of 16 bases. The germline V gene encodes CDR1 MDHEN and CDR2 SYDVKM. In nucleotides, the CDR3 is TGTGCCAGCAGTTTCTTGCGTGTTTCTCGGGAAAAACTGTTTTTT. Its protein is CASSFLRVSREKLFF.

This clonotype was detected once. The rearrangement uses TRBV7-9 and TRBJ1-1; 8 bases line up with TRBD1. CDR1 is SEHNR, CDR2 FQNEAQ, per germline (reference sequence). The J segment lost 5 bases and the V segment lost 5 bases, leaving 7 bases of the junction unmatched. CDR3 size: 14 residues. CDR3 sequence: CASSPRTGRTEAFF. The CDR3 DNA reads as TGTGCCAGCAGCCCGAGGACAGGGAGGACTGAAGCTTTCTTT.

The chain is built from TRBV19 and TRBJ2-7; D is unclear. Germline CDR1 LNHDA, CDR2 SQIVND (reference sequence). CDR3 length equals 14 residues. Trimming stripped 5 bases from V and 2 bases from J, with 13 bases between. This chain's CDR3 is CASSGVRFPYEQYF. The CDR3 DNA reads TGTGCCAGTAGTGGGGTCCGGTTTCCCTACGAGCAGTACTTC.

This clonotype appeared a few times. V gene TRBV10-3 combines with J gene TRBJ1-5; 8 nucleotides line up with TRBD1. The CDR3 extends over 14 amino acids. V shed 5 bases and J 6 bases; nucleotides not matched to a gene: 6. Germline assignment: CDR1 ENHRY and CDR2 SYGVKD. CDR3 protein: CAISQQGETQPQHF. In DNA, the CDR3 is TGTGCCATCAGTCAACAGGGGGAGACTCAGCCCCAGCATTTT.

The chain uses TRBV2 and TRBJ1-2; D gene uncertain. Germline loops: CDR1 SNHLY, CDR2 FYNNEI. Trimming pared 4 bases from V and 8 bases from J, leaving 11 bases between. This CDR3 region has 12 residues. The DNA of the CDR3 is TGTGCCAGCAGTGGGGCCTACGAAGGCTACACCTTC. This sequence encodes CASSGAYEGYTF.

This clonotype was counted many times. The chain has TRBV12-3 or TRBV12-4 and TRBJ1-1, with 7 nucleotides matching TRBD1. V trimming: 6 bases; J trimming: 1 base; junction bases outside the gene matches: 5. The CDR3 runs 14 residues. CDR3 loop: CASRPRTGNTEAFF. The CDR3 DNA sequence: TGTGCCAGCAGGCCCCGGACAGGGAACACTGAAGCTTTCTTT.

The chain uses TRBV19 and TRBJ2-6, with D possibly being TRBD2 (7 bases). The CDR3 is made up of 18 amino acids. Germline assignment: CDR1 LNHDA and CDR2 SQIVND (reference sequence). The germline V and J ends were trimmed by 5 bases and 0 bases, with 17 bases remaining between them. The DNA of the CDR3 is TGTGCCAGTAGTCGAGTGGGGGGGGGACACTCTGGGGCCAACGTCCTGACTTTC. This sequence encodes CASSRVGGGHSGANVLTF.